This is a list of T cell receptor beta chains from one sample in a study of blood T cells in healthy people across ages. TCRdb redid the calling of the 5' RACE reads with MiXCR, one entry per CDR3 protein. Among 1.8 million or so distinct CDR3 sequences listed, 39% were seen once. The sample consisted of blood. The receptors derive from a human donor in good health. Both conserved end residues are part of each CDR3. The order of the fields is clone size, J gene, V gene, D gene, CDR3 DNA, CDR3 protein. A D gene is named only where the DNA matches it firmly. Clone sizes are given selectively: once, few, many, or a class where the clone is expanded.

>few|TRBJ2-7|TRBV29-1|TRBD2
TGCAGCGTTCGCGGGGGTCGATCCTACGAGCAGTACTTC
CSVRGGRSYEQYF
>.|TRBJ2-3|TRBV4-1|.
TGCGCCAGCAGCCAAATACTGATGGGGGATACGCAGTATTTT
CASSQILMGDTQYF
>.|TRBJ2-5|TRBV6-4|TRBD2
TGTGCCAGCCGCGATTCAGCGGGGGGGCCATATTACCAAGAGACCCAGTACTTC
CASRDSAGGPYYQETQYF
>few|TRBJ1-2|TRBV10-3|.
TGTGCCATCAGTCTCCGACTCTCTACTCGGCTGAGGGTACAATGGTATGGCTACACCTTC
CAISLRLSTRLRVQWYGYTF
>.|TRBJ1-3|TRBV9|.
TGTGCCAGCAGCGTAGCGCAGGTCTTATCTGGAAACACCATATATTTT
CASSVAQVLSGNTIYF
>.|TRBJ2-1|TRBV7-9|TRBD2
TGTGCCAGCAGCTTGACTAGCGGGGAATACACAGAGCAGTTCTTC
CASSLTSGEYTEQFF
>.|TRBJ2-3|TRBV12-3/TRBV12-4|.
TGTGCCAGCAGTTTAGGTCCTGGGAGCGTGGGGGTAGATACGCAGTATTTT
CASSLGPGSVGVDTQYF
>.|TRBJ2-3|TRBV7-8|.
TGTGCCAGCAGCTTGCCCGATGGGAGACCCACCTTTAGCACAGATACGCAGTATTTT
CASSLPDGRPTFSTDTQYF
>.|TRBJ1-6|TRBV21-1|.
TGTGCCAGCATCCAACAGGGACGAAATTCACCCCTCCACTTT
CASIQQGRNSPLHF
>.|TRBJ2-1|TRBV5-1|.
TGCGCCAGCAGCGCGGCCGGGGCAGCGTCTGGCAATGAGCAGTTCTTC
CASSAAGAASGNEQFF
>few|TRBJ2-3|TRBV4-1|TRBD2
TGCGCCAGCAGCCAACGTGGTGTAGGACGTAGCGGGGAGGAAGATACGCAGTATTTT
CASSQRGVGRSGEEDTQYF
>few|TRBJ1-2|TRBV4-1|.
TGCGCCAGCAGCCAAGGCTCTGTAGGGCACTATGGCTACACCTTC
CASSQGSVGHYGYTF
>few|TRBJ2-1|TRBV21-1|.
TGTGCCAGCAGCAAAGGGGACTACAATGAGCAGTTCTTC
CASSKGDYNEQFF
>.|TRBJ2-4|TRBV10-3|TRBD2
TGTGCCATCTCGACTAGCGGGGCTGGGGAGCAGTACTTC
CAISTSGAGEQYF
>.|TRBJ1-1|TRBV12-3/TRBV12-4|.
TGTGCCAGCAGTTTAGAGGTGATGATGAACACTGAAGCTTTCTTT
CASSLEVMMNTEAFF
>few|TRBJ1-2|TRBV29-1|.
TGCAGCGTAGAATCCCCCGACAGGACGGTTCCTAACTATGACTACACCTTC
CSVESPDRTVPNYDYTF
>many|TRBJ2-7|TRBV7-6|.
TGTGCCAGCAGCTTAAACCCCAGCCCAGGGGAGCAGTACTTC
CASSLNPSPGEQYF
>.|TRBJ2-7|TRBV20-1|.
TGCAGTGCTAGAGATGCCAGGCTCAACGAGCAGTACTTC
CSARDARLNEQYF
>few|TRBJ1-2|TRBV6-5|TRBD1
TGTGCCAGCGGTCAGGGGGATCCGACTGGCTACACCTTC
CASGQGDPTGYTF
>.|TRBJ1-2|TRBV5-1|.
TGCGCCAGCAGCCTGACTCGGAATAGGGATGGCTACACCTTC
CASSLTRNRDGYTF
>.|TRBJ2-4|TRBV10-3|.
TGTGCCATCAGTGAGTCCAGGGCTTCGGACATTCAGTACTTC
CAISESRASDIQYF
>.|TRBJ2-5|TRBV20-1|TRBD2
TGCAGTGCTAAAGGACTAGTTGAGACCCAGTACTTC
CSAKGLVETQYF
>.|TRBJ1-2|TRBV7-3|.
TGTGCCAGCAGCTTAGGCCTGGCGAGGGGTGGCTACACCTTC
CASSLGLARGGYTF
>.|TRBJ2-4|TRBV7-8|.
TGTGCCAGCAGCAAAACAAAAAACATTCAGTACTTC
CASSKTKNIQYF
>few|TRBJ1-5|TRBV2|.
TGTGCCAGCAGTGATCGAGGAAATAGCAATCAGCCCCAGCATTTT
CASSDRGNSNQPQHF
>few|TRBJ2-7|TRBV9|TRBD1
TGTGCCAGCAGCTCGACCGGGACAGGGAACCCCTACGAGCAGTACTTC
CASSSTGTGNPYEQYF
>.|TRBJ2-3|TRBV11-2|TRBD1
TGTGCCAGCAGACCGACAGGGGCTGCTTCAGATACGCAGTATTTT
CASRPTGAASDTQYF
>few|TRBJ2-7|TRBV4-3|.
TGCGCCAGCAGCCTCGAGGGAGGTAACTACGAGCAGTACTTC
CASSLEGGNYEQYF
>.|TRBJ2-7|TRBV7-9|TRBD1
TGTGCCAGCAGCCGCCCGACAGGGTGGCAAGAGTCCCAGTACTTC
CASSRPTGWQESQYF
>once|TRBJ2-2|TRBV7-6|.
TGTGCCAGCCACCCGCATGGAACCGGGGAGCTGTTTTTT
CASHPHGTGELFF
>.|TRBJ1-4|TRBV20-1|.
TGCAGTGCTAGCCCAACGCGTGGAAAACTGTTTTTT
CSASPTRGKLFF
>.|TRBJ1-1|TRBV6-6|.
TGTGCCAGCAGTTACCGGGACGGACAGCGCGGAGCTTTCTTT
CASSYRDGQRGAFF
>few|TRBJ1-2|TRBV27|.
TGTGCCAGCAGCACCCTGGGCCAGACAGACTATGGCTACACCTTC
CASSTLGQTDYGYTF
>.|TRBJ1-1|TRBV27|.
TGTGCCAGCAGTTTAACAGAAGTGAACACTGAAGCTTTCTTT
CASSLTEVNTEAFF
>.|TRBJ2-5|TRBV6-5|TRBD2
TGTGCCAGCAGTTCCACGGGACTAAAAGAGACCCAGTACTTC
CASSSTGLKETQYF
>once|TRBJ1-6|TRBV10-3|TRBD1
TGTGCCACCAGGGACAGGGAAGATTCACCCCTCCACTTT
CATRDREDSPLHF
>.|TRBJ1-2|TRBV12-5|TRBD1
TGTGCTAGTGGTTTGGTAATAAGGACAGGGGATGGCTACACCTTC
CASGLVIRTGDGYTF
>.|TRBJ1-1|TRBV6-1|.
TGTGCCAGCCAGGTCCGGCTCACTGAAGCTTTCTTT
CASQVRLTEAFF
>.|TRBJ2-1|TRBV24-1|TRBD1
TGTGCCACCAGTGATGGCTTTGGACAGGGGGACAATGAGCAGTTCTTC
CATSDGFGQGDNEQFF
>many|TRBJ2-3|TRBV7-2|.
TGTGCCAGCAGCTTAGATAGGGCAGATACGCAGTATTTT
CASSLDRADTQYF
>.|TRBJ2-5|TRBV12-3/TRBV12-4|.
TGTGCCAGCAGTTTCTCGGGGGAAGAGACCCGGTACTTC
CASSFSGEETRYF
>.|TRBJ2-4|TRBV5-1|.
TGCGCCAGCAGCTCAGAATGGAACATTCAGTACTTC
CASSSEWNIQYF
>.|TRBJ2-3|TRBV29-1|.
TGCAGCTATTACCTGGGAAGGGATACGCAGTATTTT
CSYYLGRDTQYF
>few|TRBJ2-1|TRBV7-2|TRBD2
TGTGCCTGCAGCCCTCGACTAGCGGGGGGGATTGAGCAGTTCTTC
CACSPRLAGGIEQFF
>.|TRBJ2-3|TRBV7-9|TRBD1
TGTGCCAGCAGCGTCAACAGGGGGGTGAGGACAGATACGCAGTATTTT
CASSVNRGVRTDTQYF
>.|TRBJ2-1|TRBV20-1|.
TGCAGTGCTAGGAGGGCGGGACAGATTTCTTACAATGAGCAGTTCTTC
CSARRAGQISYNEQFF
>.|TRBJ1-1|TRBV2|.
TGTGCCAGCAGTGCTCAGGGGAGAACTACTGAAGCTTTCTTT
CASSAQGRTTEAFF
>.|TRBJ1-2|TRBV29-1|TRBD1
TGCAGCGTCATTACAGGGGGCGAAGTTGACTATGGCTACACCTTC
CSVITGGEVDYGYTF
>.|TRBJ2-1|TRBV7-2|TRBD2
TGTGCCAGCAGCCACACTAGCGGGGGGATCTCCTACAATGAGCAGTTCTTC
CASSHTSGGISYNEQFF
>.|TRBJ2-3|TRBV6-5|.
TGTGCCAGCAGTTACGAGGCTAACGGAGATACGCAGTATTTT
CASSYEANGDTQYF
>.|TRBJ2-7|TRBV5-1|TRBD1
TGCGCCAGCAGCTTGTGGAGGCCGGGACAGAACTACGAGCAGTACTTC
CASSLWRPGQNYEQYF